This TCR beta chain was recorded in a study of cytomegalovirus exposure and HLA in healthy donors. Per the germline V gene, CDR1 is MDHEN and CDR2 is SYDVKM. The CDR3 loop spans 14 amino acids. The V gene end was trimmed by 8 bases and the J gene end by 2 bases; junction bases not matched to a gene: 9. Primers included in the PCR were 60 Vbeta and 13 Jbeta primers. Only in-frame clones appear in the TCRdb table, and some are missing; sequencing was by immunoSEQ multiplex PCR. The sample has more than 90,000 clones, and its top ten clones hold 6.8%. This sequence originates from a man aged 40-55 years in good health and CMV-seropositive. The rearrangement uses TRBV28 and TRBJ2-7; TRBD1 matches at 7 bases. Sequenced sample: PBMCs. The CDR3 DNA reads as TGTGCCAGCCATCGGATTGGGACAGCCTACGAGCAGTACTTC. It is translated as CASHRIGTAYEQYF.